The 32 T cell receptor beta chains reported below all come from one sample, sequenced in a study of Graves' ophthalmopathy and Graves' hyperthyroidism. Amplified material comprised TCR beta CDR3 regions derived from RNA transcripts. A first-round RT-PCR used HTBI primers, followed by a second-round multiplex PCR. TCRdb re-called the multiplex PCR reads with MiXCR, one entry per CDR3 protein. The sample carries more than 1,000,000 distinct CDR3 sequences, 35% to 45% recorded once. The specimen sequenced was peripheral blood or thyroid tissue (not recorded which). These receptors all stem from an adult man with Graves' hyperthyroidism.

The chain has TRBV11-2 and TRBJ2-5, with 9 bases that match TRBD2. The J segment lost 4 bases and the V segment lost 5 bases, leaving 23 bases of the junction unmatched. The germline CDR1 and CDR2 sequences are SGHAT and FQNNGV. The CDR3 has 20 amino acids. The CDR3 nucleotides read TGTGCCAGCAGCCAAGAGCCGGGACCCGATAGCGGGAGTATCATAGAGACCCAGTACTTC. Translated, it gives CASSQEPGPDSGSIIETQYF.

About this clonotype itself: Since a much larger clone is just one base distant, this may be a read error. This sequence joins TRBV5-1 and TRBJ1-2; D is unresolved. This CDR3 region has 14 residues. The V gene's germline CDR1 is SGHRS and CDR2 YFSETQ. Trimming removed 4 bases from V and 0 bases from J, with 10 bases in between. The CDR3 DNA reads TGCGCCAGCAGCCCAGAGATAACTAACTATGGCTACACCTTC. This gives the protein CASSPEITNYGYTF.

This chain links TRBV4-1 with TRBJ2-2; D remains unclear. The CDR3 totals 14 residues. The germline gives CDR1 MGHRA, CDR2 YSYEKL. Trimming removed 0 bases from V and 4 bases from J, with 6 bases in between. CDR3 protein: CASSQDGFTGELFF. DNA of the CDR3: TGCGCCAGCAGCCAAGATGGATTCACCGGGGAGCTGTTTTTT.

Remarks on this clonotype: Germline is not matched at one junction end, which may reflect a read error. The J gene is TRBJ2-7, the V gene TRBV5-5, with 7 nucleotides matching TRBD1. The CDR3 runs 14 residues. Germline CDR1 SGHKS, CDR2 YYEKEE (reference sequence). The CDR3 loop is CASSLATGNYKQYF. CDR3 DNA: TGTGCCAGCAGCTTGGCGACAGGGAACTACAAGCAGTACTTC.

The chain uses TRBV5-1 and TRBJ2-5; 10 nucleotides align to TRBD1. V dropped 5 bases and J dropped 3; count of bases not matched to a gene: 10. This CDR3 comprises 16 residues. Germline CDR1 reads SGHRS; CDR2 reads YFSETQ. The CDR3 loop is CASSFQAGQGEETQYF. In DNA, the CDR3 is TGCGCCAGCAGTTTCCAAGCCGGACAGGGGGAAGAGACCCAGTACTTC.

Regarding this clonotype: At one boundary the junction diverges from the germline segment, which might be a read error. The chain combines TRBV10-3 with TRBJ2-7; 7 nucleotides match TRBD2. Germline CDR1 is ENHRY and CDR2 is SYGVKD. This CDR3 has 14 amino acids. This CDR3 reads CASSFGGSLNEQYF. Here the CDR3 DNA reads TGTGCCAGCAGTTTCGGCGGGAGTCTAAACGAGCAGTACTTC.

The chain uses TRBV9 and TRBJ2-2, with D hard to call. CDR1 SGDLS and CDR2 YYNGEE come from the germline V gene. The CDR3 contains 12 residues. Between the trimmed V and J ends, which lost 7 bases and 7 bases, there was a span of 11 bases. The CDR3: CASGPNGGELFF. DNA of the CDR3: TGTGCCAGCGGCCCCAATGGCGGGGAGCTGTTTTTT.

Comment on this clonotype: A read error may account for a junction end that differs from germline. The DNA for the CDR3 is TGCAGTGCTAGTGATGTGACAGAGCAGAACTTC. Amino acid sequence: CSASDVTEQNF. The V call is TRBV20-1, the J call TRBJ2-7; D perhaps matches TRBD1 (5 bases). Per germline, CDR1 DFQATT and CDR2 SNEGSKA (reference sequence). This CDR3 spans 11 amino acids.

This clonotype showed up many times. The chain recombines TRBV7-9 with TRBJ2-7; 10 bases match TRBD2. The germline CDR1 and CDR2 sequences are SEHNR and FQNEAQ (reference sequence). This CDR3 region has 15 residues. V dropped 5 bases and J dropped 5; count of bases not matched to a gene: 9. The CDR3, as DNA: TGTGCCAGCAGCCCCGCCCAACTAGCGGGACACGAGCAGTACTTC. It encodes CASSPAQLAGHEQYF.

This clonotype came up many times. This chain uses TRBV7-8 with TRBJ2-7; 7 nucleotides align to TRBD2. The CDR3 spans 14 residues. Germline V gives CDR1 SGHVS, CDR2 FQNEAQ. The junction had 7 bases not matched to a gene; V was cut back by 1 base and J by 7 bases. The CDR3 DNA follows: TGTGCCAGCAGCTTAGGTCAAGCGGGATGGGAGCAGTACTTC. The encoded protein is CASSLGQAGWEQYF.

This clonotype was found many times. CDR3 residues: CASSTPDRGLNSPLHF. DNA for the CDR3: TGTGCCAGTAGTACTCCCGACAGGGGGTTGAATTCACCCCTCCACTTT. This chain connects TRBV19 to TRBJ1-6, with 9 bases lining up with TRBD1. The CDR3 extends over 16 amino acids. Trimming at V came to 4 bases and at J to 7 bases, leaving 8 bases not matched to a gene. Germline V gene data show CDR1 as LNHDA and CDR2 as SQIVND (reference sequence).

This clonotype was detected ten times or more. The gene calls are TRBV20-1 and TRBJ2-2, with D perhaps assigned TRBD1 or TRBD2 (5 bases each). Germline CDR1 DFQATT, CDR2 SNEGSKA (reference sequence). Trimming shortened V by 1 base and J by 2 bases, and 11 bases separated the two germline ends. The CDR3 spans 15 residues. Here the CDR3 reads CSARALGTNTGELFF. CDR3 coding DNA: TGCAGTGCTAGAGCGCTGGGGACCAACACCGGGGAGCTGTTTTTT.

This clonotype appeared many times. The CDR3 DNA follows: TGCGCCAGCAGCTTGGAGTCGGGTGCTTCACCCCTCCACTTT. Protein: CASSLESGASPLHF. The chain links TRBV5-1 to TRBJ1-6; D gene unclear. CDR1 and CDR2 from the germline V gene are SGHRS and YFSETQ. This CDR3 is built from 14 residues. The V end was cut by 0 bases, the J end by 9 bases, with 10 bases between.

This clonotype showed up many times. The V call is TRBV9, the J call TRBJ2-7; TRBD2 might be the D (5 bases). Between the trimmed V and J ends, which lost 3 bases and 3 bases, there was a span of 16 bases. The CDR3 spans 15 residues. From germline, CDR1 is SGDLS and CDR2 YYNGEE. The CDR3 spells CASSAGPGLGYEQYF. The CDR3 DNA follows: TGTGCCAGCAGCGCTGGCCCAGGACTGGGCTACGAGCAGTACTTC.

This clonotype has at least ten counts. The V call is TRBV10-3, the J call TRBJ2-7; D ambiguous. Germline CDR1 reads ENHRY; CDR2 reads SYGVKD. V was clipped by 2 bases and J by 4 bases, with 12 bases between them. The length of the CDR3 is 14 residues. The CDR3 DNA is TGTGCCATCAGTGAGGGACGGATCGCTTACGAGCAGTACTTC. Its translation is CAISEGRIAYEQYF.

The gene calls are TRBV29-1 and TRBJ1-1, with 9 bases fitting TRBD1. Trimming cost V 6 bases and J 7 bases; bases outside gene matches: 3. The CDR3 loop spans 11 amino acids. Germline V CDR1 and CDR2: SQVTM, ANQGSEA. The CDR3 reads CSVDRGVEAFF. In DNA, the CDR3 is TGCAGCGTGGACAGGGGCGTTGAAGCTTTCTTT.

This clonotype came up many times. The V gene is TRBV20-1, the J gene TRBJ2-5, with 7 bases matching TRBD2. Germline V lookup: CDR1 DFQATT, CDR2 SNEGSKA (reference sequence). The CDR3 runs 15 residues. The V gene end was trimmed by 2 bases and the J gene end by 2 bases; junction bases not matched to a gene: 8. CDR3 in amino acids: CSARPPTSTQETQYF. The CDR3 nucleotides read TGCAGTGCTAGACCTCCGACTAGCACTCAAGAGACCCAGTACTTC.

Concerning this clonotype: One base away lies a much larger clone, so this may be a sequencing read error. The chain carries TRBV28 and TRBJ2-5, with no clear D. CDR3 length: 13 residues. The germline V gene encodes CDR1 MDHEN and CDR2 SYDVKM. Trimming shortened V by 6 bases and J by 2 bases, and 10 bases separated the two germline ends. The CDR3: CASRSVPQETQYF. For the CDR3, the DNA is TGTGCCAGCAGAAGTGTGCCTCAAGAGACCCAGTACTTC.

This clonotype was observed a few times. The chain carries TRBV10-3 and TRBJ2-2; 11 positions match TRBD2. CDR1 ENHRY and CDR2 SYGVKD come from the germline V gene. With 5 bases clipped from V and 6 bases from J, the junction kept 5 bases outside the gene matches. The CDR3 extends over 15 amino acids. CDR3 residues: CAISLAGGRAGELFF. In DNA form, the CDR3 reads TGTGCCATCAGTCTAGCGGGGGGTCGAGCCGGGGAGCTGTTTTTT.

The gene calls are TRBV18 and TRBJ2-5; D might be TRBD1 (5 bases). Germline values: CDR1 KGHSH, CDR2 LQKENI. The ends were cut back, 2 bases at V and 5 bases at J, with 9 bases in the middle. The CDR3 is made up of 13 amino acids. The CDR3 DNA is TGTGCCAGCTCACCAATGACAGCGGAGACCCAGTACTTC. Translation: CASSPMTAETQYF.

This clonotype was detected ten times or more. The CDR3 DNA reads as TGCAGCGTTGAGCCGGGACTAGGAGGTTGGGAGACCCAGTACTTC. Its translation: CSVEPGLGGWETQYF. The gene calls are TRBV29-1 and TRBJ2-5; TRBD2 matches 8 bases. Trimming removed 3 bases from V and 5 bases from J; junction bases left unmatched: 11. CDR1 is SQVTM, CDR2 ANQGSEA, per germline. The CDR3 consists of 15 residues.

The J gene is TRBJ1-1, the V gene TRBV3-1; D possibly corresponds to TRBD1 (5 bases). The CDR3 extends over 14 amino acids. V lost 3 bases to trimming and J lost 5 bases, with 13 bases between them. Germline V gene sequence: CDR1 LGHDT, CDR2 YNNKEL (reference sequence). The chain's CDR3 is CASSHGRVRTEAFF. The CDR3 DNA sequence: TGTGCCAGCAGCCACGGCAGGGTACGGACTGAAGCTTTCTTT.

This clonotype was counted a single time. This chain joins TRBV7-4 and TRBJ1-2; TRBD1 agrees at 9 bases. Germline trimming cut 5 bases from V and 10 bases from J; bases unmatched to any gene: 11. Germline V CDR1 and CDR2: SGHVT, SQSDAQ. CDR3 length equals 14 residues. The CDR3 DNA reads TGTGCCAGCAGCAAGTCTCCGGGACAGGGCTACTACACCTTC. The encoded protein is CASSKSPGQGYYTF.

CDR3 residues: CAIKGTGHYGYTF. Here the CDR3 DNA reads TGTGCCATCAAGGGGACAGGACACTATGGCTACACCTTC. The chain uses TRBV10-3 and TRBJ1-2, with TRBD1 matching 8 bases. Per germline, CDR1 ENHRY and CDR2 SYGVKD. Losses at the gene ends were 7 bases for V and 3 bases for J; bases not matched to a gene: 4. This CDR3 contains 13 residues.

There are many counts of this clonotype. The gene calls are TRBV7-3 and TRBJ1-1, with D possibly TRBD1 on 5 matching bases. The CDR3 covers 14 residues. From germline, CDR1 is SGHTA and CDR2 FQGTGA. The V end was cut by 6 bases, the J end by 1 base, with 12 bases between. This chain's CDR3 is CASRSGAGNTEAFF. As DNA, the CDR3 is TGTGCCAGCAGATCTGGGGCAGGGAACACTGAAGCTTTCTTT.

This clonotype has more than one count but fewer than ten. The V and J genes are TRBV11-2 and TRBJ1-5; D is ambiguous. Germline V gene lookup returns CDR1 SGHAT and CDR2 FQNNGV. The CDR3 totals 15 residues. Trimming stripped 1 base from V and 4 bases from J, with 11 bases between. DNA of the CDR3: TGTGCCAGCAGCTTAGTTTCGGGAGGTAATCAGCCCCAGCATTTT. Translated: CASSLVSGGNQPQHF.

This clonotype appeared many times. The chain combines TRBV20-1 with TRBJ2-7; perhaps D is TRBD1 or TRBD2 (6 bases each). CDR3 length equals 13 residues. Germline CDR1 DFQATT, CDR2 SNEGSKA (reference sequence). Trimming removed 3 bases at V and 2 bases at J, with 11 bases between. CDR3 region: CSAREGEPYEQYF. The CDR3 DNA sequence: TGCAGTGCTAGGGAGGGGGAGCCCTACGAGCAGTACTTC.

There are a few counts of this clonotype. The J gene is TRBJ2-7, the V gene TRBV10-2, with 8 bases identical to TRBD2. The length of the CDR3 is 15 residues. Trimming cost V 4 bases and J 5 bases; bases outside gene matches: 10. Germline CDR1 is WSHSY and CDR2 is SAAADI. Here the CDR3 DNA reads TGCGCCAGCAGTGCCGGACTAGCAATGATGGACGAGCAGTACTTC. Protein product: CASSAGLAMMDEQYF.

The rearrangement joins TRBV7-9 to TRBJ2-2, with 8 bases identical to TRBD1. Germline CDR1 and CDR2: SEHNR and FQNEAQ (reference sequence). The CDR3 covers 16 residues. Trimming took 4 bases from V and 1 from J; bases not matched to a gene: 5. The CDR3 nucleotides read TGTGCCAGCAGCTCCACCGGGACAGGGAACACCGGGGAGCTGTTTTTT. This sequence encodes CASSSTGTGNTGELFF.

This clonotype was detected many times. The V and J genes are TRBV29-1 and TRBJ1-4; TRBD1 might be the D (5 bases). Trimming removed 2 bases from V and 6 bases from J, with 10 bases in between. The CDR3 consists of 13 residues. Germline assignment: CDR1 SQVTM and CDR2 ANQGSEA. The CDR3 region is CSVERGADEKLFF. CDR3 nucleotides: TGCAGCGTTGAAAGAGGGGCAGATGAAAAACTGTTTTTT.

This rearrangement joins TRBV13 to TRBJ2-5; D is undetermined. This CDR3 contains 15 residues. V lost 6 bases, J lost 3 bases, and 17 bases lay in between. Germline assignment: CDR1 PRHDT and CDR2 FYEKMQ (reference sequence). CDR3 DNA sequence: TGTGCCAGCAGTGATCGGTCGGGTAGTAAAGAGACCCAGTACTTC. It specifies CASSDRSGSKETQYF. The whole variable domain, remainder taken from reference TRBV13 and TRBJ2-5, is AAGVIQSPRHLIKEKRETATLKCYPIPRHDTVYWYQQGPGQDPQFLISFYEKMQSDKGSIPDRFSAQQFSDYHSELNMSSLELGDSALYFCASSDRSGSKETQYFGPGTRLLVL.

The CDR3 region is CASSFPRTGGYGYTF. The CDR3, as DNA: TGTGCCAGCAGCTTCCCGAGAACAGGGGGATATGGCTACACCTTC. This chain links TRBV7-6 with TRBJ1-2, with TRBD1 matching 8 bases. V gave up 3 bases and J gave up 5 bases; unmatched junction bases: 8. Germline values: CDR1 SGHVS, CDR2 FNYEAQ. The CDR3 sequence is 15 residues long.